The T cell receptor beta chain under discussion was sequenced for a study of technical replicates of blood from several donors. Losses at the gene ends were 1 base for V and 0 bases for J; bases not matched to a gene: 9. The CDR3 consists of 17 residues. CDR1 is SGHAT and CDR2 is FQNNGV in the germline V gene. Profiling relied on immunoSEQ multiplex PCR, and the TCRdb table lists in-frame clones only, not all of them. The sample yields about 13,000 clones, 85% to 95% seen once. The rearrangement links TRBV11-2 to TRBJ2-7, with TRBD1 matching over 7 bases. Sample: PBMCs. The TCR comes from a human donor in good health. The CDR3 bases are TGTGCCAGCAGCTTAGTCTCCGGGACAGCGAGCTCCTACGAGCAGTACTTC. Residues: CASSLVSGTASSYEQYF.